Listed here is a single T cell receptor beta chain. Its antigen is unidentified. The CDR3 has 15 residues. The ends lost 6 bases at V and 7 bases at J; junction bases unmatched: 8. The sample originates from a study of immune heterogeneity within non-small cell lung tumors. Study at large: Among the tumors, a few were squamous cell carcinomas, 10 were non-squamous carcinomas and 1 was not otherwise specified. Study-wide results and caveats: Within a patient, dominant CDR3 beta clonotypes were shared across sites, though different locations had unique frequent clones. Locally, T-cell clonality showed a moderate but significant correlation with tumor mutational burden measured at the same site (R about 0.31).

Per sample, 600 ng of bulk tumor genomic DNA was the template used. Several biopsies per primary tumor, spaced far apart, were taken during surgery. Curative surgical treatment was performed in patients who had newly diagnosed, untreated non-small cell lung cancer. CDR3 of TCR beta was amplified by multiplex PCR that used 32 V and 13 J primers. TCRdb reanalysed the multiplex PCR reads using MiXCR and keeps one entry per CDR3 protein. The sample holds 20,000 to 25,000 distinct CDR3 sequences, 25% to 30% seen once. This clonotype was obtained from a middle-aged man with non-small cell lung cancer. The sequenced sample was lung tumor tissue. This chain links TRBV12-3 or TRBV12-4 with TRBJ2-1; TRBD2 agrees at 11 bases. CDR3 sequence reads: CASRSSGRLINEQFF. CDR3 in DNA: TGTGCCAGCAGATCTAGCGGGAGGCTAATAAATGAGCAGTTCTTC.